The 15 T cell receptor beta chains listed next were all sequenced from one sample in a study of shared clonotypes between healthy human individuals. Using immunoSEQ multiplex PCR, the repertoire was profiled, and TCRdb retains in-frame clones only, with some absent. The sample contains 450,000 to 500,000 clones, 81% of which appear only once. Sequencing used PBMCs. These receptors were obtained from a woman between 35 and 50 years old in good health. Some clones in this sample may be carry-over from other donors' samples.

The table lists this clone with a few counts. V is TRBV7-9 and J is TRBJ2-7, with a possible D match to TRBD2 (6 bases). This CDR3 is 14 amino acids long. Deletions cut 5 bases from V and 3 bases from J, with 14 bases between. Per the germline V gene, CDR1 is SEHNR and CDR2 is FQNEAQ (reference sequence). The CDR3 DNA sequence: TGTGCCAGCAGCCCGGGGGACCCCTTCTACGAGCAGTACTTC. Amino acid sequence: CASSPGDPFYEQYF.

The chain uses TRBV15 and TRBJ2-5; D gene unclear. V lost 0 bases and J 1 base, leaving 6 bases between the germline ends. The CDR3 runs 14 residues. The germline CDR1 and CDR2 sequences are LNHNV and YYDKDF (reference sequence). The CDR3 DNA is TGTGCCACCAGCAGAGACGCAGGCCAAGAGACCCAGTACTTC. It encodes CATSRDAGQETQYF.

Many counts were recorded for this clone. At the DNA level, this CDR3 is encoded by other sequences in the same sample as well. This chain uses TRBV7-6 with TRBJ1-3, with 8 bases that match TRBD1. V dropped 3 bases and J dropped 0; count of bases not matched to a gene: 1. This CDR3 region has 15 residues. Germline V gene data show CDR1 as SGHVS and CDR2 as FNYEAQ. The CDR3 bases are TGTGCCAGCAGCTTGGGGACAGGCTCTGGAAACACCATATATTTT. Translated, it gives CASSLGTGSGNTIYF.

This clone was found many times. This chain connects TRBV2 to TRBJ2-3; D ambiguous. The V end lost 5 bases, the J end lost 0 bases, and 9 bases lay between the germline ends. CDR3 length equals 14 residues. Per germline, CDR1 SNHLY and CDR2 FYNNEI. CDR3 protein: CASSRTQSTDTQYF. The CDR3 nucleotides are TGTGCCAGCAGTCGGACGCAGAGCACAGATACGCAGTATTTT.

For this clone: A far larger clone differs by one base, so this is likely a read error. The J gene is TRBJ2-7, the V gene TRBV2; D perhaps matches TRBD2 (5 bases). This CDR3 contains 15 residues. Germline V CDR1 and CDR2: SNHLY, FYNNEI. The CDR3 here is CTSSEGVQGLYEQYF. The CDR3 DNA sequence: TGTACCAGCAGTGAAGGAGTACAAGGACTCTACGAGCAGTACTTC.

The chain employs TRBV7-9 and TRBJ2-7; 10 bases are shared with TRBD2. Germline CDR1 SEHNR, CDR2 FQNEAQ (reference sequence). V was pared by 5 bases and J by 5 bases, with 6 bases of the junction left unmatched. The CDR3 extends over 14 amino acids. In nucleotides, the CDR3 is TGTGCCAGCAGCCTCCCGGGACTAGCGAACGAGCAGTACTTC. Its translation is CASSLPGLANEQYF.

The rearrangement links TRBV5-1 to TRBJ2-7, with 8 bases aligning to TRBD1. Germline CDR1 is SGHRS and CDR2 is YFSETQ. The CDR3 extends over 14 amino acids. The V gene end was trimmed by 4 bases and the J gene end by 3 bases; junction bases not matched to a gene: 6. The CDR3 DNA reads TGCGCCAGCAGCCAGAGGACAGGGATCTACGAGCAGTACTTC. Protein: CASSQRTGIYEQYF.

CDR3 amino acids: CASRLQGAIRETQYF. CDR3 coding DNA: TGTGCCAGCAGGTTACAGGGGGCGATCCGAGAGACCCAGTACTTC. The chain has TRBV5-4 and TRBJ2-5, with TRBD1 matching 9 bases. This CDR3 contains 15 residues. The V and J ends lost 5 bases and 4 bases, in that order; junction bases with no gene match: 9. Germline lookup yields CDR1 SGHNT and CDR2 YYREEE (reference sequence). The full variable domain, its missing parts supplied by reference TRBV5-4 and TRBJ2-5, is ETGVTQSPTHLIKTRGQQVTLRCSSQSGHNTVSWYQQALGQGPQFIFQYYREEENGRGNFPPRFSGLQFPNYSSELNVNALELDDSALYLCASRLQGAIRETQYFGPGTRLLVL.

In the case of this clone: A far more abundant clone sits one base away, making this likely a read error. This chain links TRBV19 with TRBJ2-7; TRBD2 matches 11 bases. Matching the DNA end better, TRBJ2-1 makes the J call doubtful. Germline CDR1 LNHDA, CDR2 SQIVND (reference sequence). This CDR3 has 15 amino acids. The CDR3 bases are TGTGCCAGTAGTAGGCTAGCGGGAGGTTTCAATGAACAGTTCTTC. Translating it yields CASSRLAGGFNEQFF.

As DNA, the CDR3 is TGCGCCAGCATCTACGGCCAGGGCAGGGAGGCCGGGGAGCTGTTTTTT. Translated, it gives CASIYGQGREAGELFF. The V gene is TRBV10-2, the J gene TRBJ2-2; TRBD2 is a possible D gene (6 bases). Germline V lookup: CDR1 WSHSY, CDR2 SAAADI. The V gene lost 7 bases and the J gene lost 6 bases, with 21 bases spanning the gap. The CDR3 is 16 residues long.

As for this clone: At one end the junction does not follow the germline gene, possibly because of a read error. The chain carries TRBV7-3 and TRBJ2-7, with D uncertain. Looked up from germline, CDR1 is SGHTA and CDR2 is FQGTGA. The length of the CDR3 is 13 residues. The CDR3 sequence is CASSHGSPYEQCF. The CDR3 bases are TGTGCCAGCAGCCACGGAAGCCCCTATGAGCAGTGCTTC.

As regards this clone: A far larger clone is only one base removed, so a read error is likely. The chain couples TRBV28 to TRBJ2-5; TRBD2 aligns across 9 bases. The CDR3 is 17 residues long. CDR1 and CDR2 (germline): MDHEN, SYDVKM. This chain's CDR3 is CASSTRGTSSGVETKYF. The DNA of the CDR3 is TGTGCCAGCAGTACCCGGGGGACTAGCTCCGGCGTGGAGACCAAGTACTTC. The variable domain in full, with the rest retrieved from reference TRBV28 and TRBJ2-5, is DVKVTQSSRYLVKRTGEKVFLECVQDMDHENMFWYRQDPGLGLRLIYFSYDVKMKEKGDIPEGYSVSREKKERFSLILESASTNQTSMYLCASSTRGTSSGVETKYFGPGTRLLVL.

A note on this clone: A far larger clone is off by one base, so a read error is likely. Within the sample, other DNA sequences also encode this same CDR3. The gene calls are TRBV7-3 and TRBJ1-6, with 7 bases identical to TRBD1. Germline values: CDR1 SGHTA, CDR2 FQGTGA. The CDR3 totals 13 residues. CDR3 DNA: TGTGCCAGCAGCACGGGACAGAATTCGCCCCTCCACTTT. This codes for CASSTGQNSPLHF. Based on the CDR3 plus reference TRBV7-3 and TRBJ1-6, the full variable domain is GAGVSQTPSNKVTEKGKYVELRCDPISGHTALYWYRQSLGQGPEFLIYFQGTGAADDSGLPNDRFFAVRPEGSVSTLKIQRTERGDSAVYLCASSTGQNSPLHFGNGTRLTVT.

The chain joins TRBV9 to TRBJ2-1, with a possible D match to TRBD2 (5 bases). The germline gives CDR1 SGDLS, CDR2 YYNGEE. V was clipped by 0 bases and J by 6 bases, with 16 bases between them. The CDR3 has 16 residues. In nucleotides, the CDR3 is TGTGCCAGCAGCGTAGCTACTGGGCTAGCAGGCAATGAGCAGTTCTTC. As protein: CASSVATGLAGNEQFF.

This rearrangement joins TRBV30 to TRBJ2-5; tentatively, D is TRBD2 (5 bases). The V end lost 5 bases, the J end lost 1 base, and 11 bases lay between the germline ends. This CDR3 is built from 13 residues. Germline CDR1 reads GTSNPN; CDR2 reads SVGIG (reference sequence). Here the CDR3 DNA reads TGTGCCTGGGTAGACTATCCCCAAGAGACCCAGTACTTC. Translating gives CAWVDYPQETQYF.